This T cell receptor beta chain was obtained from a study of T cell repertoires in cytomegalovirus infection. Study-level results: Using cumulative public TCR beta family frequency, the authors identified those who carried CMV together with the relevant HLA. Across the ex vivo response, the dominant clonotypes were HLA-C-restricted CMV-specific TCR beta clonotypes.

The CDR3 spans 14 residues. Germline V gene data show CDR1 as DFQATT and CDR2 as SNEGSKA (reference sequence). After removal of 0 bases from V and 6 bases from J, the junction contained 3 bases not matched to a gene. TCRdb reanalysed the reads using MiXCR and keeps one entry per CDR3 protein. The profile shows about 260,000 distinct CDR3 sequences, around 13% of them singletons. This clonotype was counted many times. The target antigen is unknown. The material sequenced was PBMCs. The TCR sequence derives from a human donor in good health (CMV status not recorded). Some clones in this sample may be carry-over from other donors' samples. The chain has TRBV20-1 and TRBJ2-4, with TRBD2 matching over 9 bases. As DNA, the CDR3 is TGCAGTGCTAGAGATAGCGGGGGAACAAACATTCAGTACTTC. Residues: CSARDSGGTNIQYF.